A single sample is the source of the 25 T cell receptor beta chains below, sequenced in a study of human T cells and chemical hapten exposure. Time point: patch test 1, 2 weeks after DPC sensitization. Noted treatment: therapeutic diphenylcyclopropenone sensitization with weekly scalp DPC. One entry per CDR3 protein, called by TCRdb with MiXCR from the RACE reads. The top ten hold roughly 10% of the sample, which has 79,000 or so distinct CDR3 sequences, about 32% seen once. Here the sequenced sample was whole blood, taken in connection with sensitization to the hapten diphenylcyclopropenone (DPC). The receptors were gathered from a man aged 35 to 55 with alopecia areata. Some clones in this sample may be carry-over from other donors' samples.

The rearrangement joins TRBV6-2 or TRBV6-3 to TRBJ1-5; TRBD1 aligns across 10 bases. This CDR3 region has 18 residues. Germline CDR1 MNHEY, CDR2 SVGEGT. V lost 4 bases to trimming and J lost 2 bases; unmatched junction nucleotides: 11. Written as DNA, the CDR3 is TGTGCCAGCAGTTCACCGGGACAGGGGCCGTCCCGCAATCAGCCCCAGCATTTT. Amino acids: CASSSPGQGPSRNQPQHF.

A word on this clonotype: The junction shows a germline mismatch at one end, possibly a read error. The rearrangement links TRBV7-2 to TRBJ2-7; no firm D call. Looked up from germline, CDR1 is SGHTA and CDR2 is FQGNSA. The CDR3 totals 14 residues. The CDR3 sequence is CVSSPLTGAREQYF. The CDR3 coding sequence is TGTGTCAGCAGCCCGCTGACGGGCGCGCGGGAGCAGTACTTC.

This clonotype was detected only a few times. The V and J genes are TRBV7-8 and TRBJ1-6; 7 nucleotides match TRBD1. CDR1 is SGHVS, CDR2 FQNEAQ, per germline. This CDR3 contains 16 residues. With V trimmed by 3 bases and J by 6 bases, 8 bases remained unmatched. As DNA, the CDR3 is TGTGCCAGCAGCTTCTTACTCCGGGACAGTAATTCACCCCTCCACTTT. Amino acid sequence: CASSFLLRDSNSPLHF.

The chain uses TRBV20-1 and TRBJ1-5, with D unresolved. The CDR3 totals 13 residues. The V and J ends lost 6 bases and 1 base respectively, with 10 bases between them. The germline V gene has CDR1 DFQATT and CDR2 SNEGSKA (reference sequence). Here the CDR3 DNA reads TGCAGTGCGGAGGTAGGGAGCAATCAGCCCCAGCATTTT. Protein sequence: CSAEVGSNQPQHF.

In its sample, this clonotype was seen a few times. This sequence joins TRBV12-5 and TRBJ2-2, with D possibly matching TRBD1 (6 bases). The V end was cut by 7 bases, the J end by 7 bases, with 19 bases between. The CDR3 sequence is 15 residues long. Germline values: CDR1 LGHNT, CDR2 FRNRAP. In nucleotides, the CDR3 is TGTGCTAGTGCCGAGGTCCTCCAGGGGATCGGGGAGCTGTTTTTT. Protein sequence: CASAEVLQGIGELFF. Variable domain in full (rest from reference TRBV12-5 and TRBJ2-2): DARVTQTPRHKVTEMGQEVTMRCQPILGHNTVFWYRQTMMQGLELLAYFRNRAPLDDSGMPKDRFSAEMPDATLATLKIQPSEPRDSAVYFCASAEVLQGIGELFFGEGSRLTVL.

In its sample, this clonotype was seen a few times. V is TRBV28 and J is TRBJ2-5; no clear D. The CDR3 sequence is 14 residues long. V was cut by 3 bases and J by 2 bases, with 10 bases left in between. Germline V gene lookup returns CDR1 MDHEN and CDR2 SYDVKM. CDR3 DNA sequence: TGTGCCAGCAGTTTTAGGCCACAACAAGAGACCCAGTACTTC. It translates to CASSFRPQQETQYF.

This clonotype was seen more than once but under ten times. The chain couples TRBV6-6 to TRBJ1-4; D not certain. Germline V lookup: CDR1 MNHNY, CDR2 SVGAGI (reference sequence). The CDR3 length is 17 residues. Trimming took off 0 bases at V and 0 bases at J, with 11 bases between the two ends. CDR3 in amino acids: CASSYSTTAATNEKLFF. The CDR3 nucleotides read TGTGCCAGCAGTTACTCGACCACAGCTGCAACTAATGAAAAACTGTTTTTT.

The genes are TRBV4-1 and TRBJ1-1; D unresolved. CDR3 length equals 13 residues. Germline V gene data show CDR1 as MGHRA and CDR2 as YSYEKL. Trimming cost V 0 bases and J 7 bases, with 9 bases left between them. The CDR3 DNA reads as TGCGCCAGCAGCCAAGATGTTAGCTATGAAGCTTTCTTT. Amino acid sequence: CASSQDVSYEAFF.

The chain employs TRBV20-1 and TRBJ2-7; D unresolved. V lost 6 bases, J lost 3 bases, and 3 bases lay in between. The CDR3 extends over 9 amino acids. The V gene's germline CDR1 is DFQATT and CDR2 SNEGSKA (reference sequence). CDR3 sequence reads: CSAIYEQYF. CDR3 nucleotide sequence: TGCAGTGCCATCTACGAGCAGTACTTC.

This clonotype was observed a few times. This chain uses TRBV3-1 with TRBJ2-1; perhaps D is TRBD1 or TRBD2 (5 bases each). The germline V and J ends were trimmed by 4 bases and 7 bases, with 17 bases remaining between them. The CDR3 runs to 15 residues. The germline gives CDR1 LGHDT, CDR2 YNNKEL (reference sequence). CDR3 amino acids: CASSPRDVSRNEQFF. As DNA, the CDR3 is TGTGCCAGCAGCCCCCGGGACGTCTCTAGGAATGAGCAGTTCTTC.

This clonotype showed up just a few times. This chain uses TRBV28 with TRBJ2-3; D remains ambiguous. The CDR3 is 11 residues long. V shed 7 bases and J shed 5 bases, with 7 bases lying between them. Germline V CDR1 and CDR2: MDHEN, SYDVKM. CDR3 bases: TGTGCCAGCAATTATTTAGATACGCAGTATTTT. Protein: CASNYLDTQYF.

This chain joins TRBV12-3 or TRBV12-4 and TRBJ2-2; the D gene is possibly TRBD2 (6 bases). V lost 2 bases to trimming and J lost 6 bases, with 10 bases between them. This CDR3 is built from 14 residues. The CDR3 protein is CASSLRGTSGELFF. The CDR3 DNA reads as TGTGCCAGCAGTTTACGCGGGACTTCCGGGGAGCTGTTTTTT.

A few counts support this clonotype. The V and J genes are TRBV6-5 and TRBJ2-7; 10 bases align to TRBD2. V lost 0 bases and J lost 5; bases outside the gene matches: 7. CDR1 is MNHEY, CDR2 SVGAGI, per germline. The CDR3 extends over 16 amino acids. Written as DNA, the CDR3 is TGTGCCAGCAGTTACTCTCTCTCTAGCGGGAGCAACGAGCAGTACTTC. This sequence encodes CASSYSLSSGSNEQYF.

V is TRBV20-1 and J is TRBJ2-1, with TRBD2 matching 7 bases. Germline loops: CDR1 DFQATT, CDR2 SNEGSKA (reference sequence). V dropped 2 bases and J dropped 4; count of bases not matched to a gene: 8. This CDR3 has 15 residues. The CDR3: CSARKWRELYNEQFF. The CDR3 nucleotides read TGCAGTGCTAGAAAATGGCGGGAGCTATACAATGAGCAGTTCTTC.

This chain uses TRBV5-1 with TRBJ1-2, with D hard to call. Germline CDR1 SGHRS, CDR2 YFSETQ. Trimming removed 0 bases from V and 3 bases from J, with 9 bases in between. This CDR3 spans 14 amino acids. The CDR3 coding sequence is TGCGCCAGCAGCTTGGGCCAGGCTGACTATGGCTACACCTTC. Its translation is CASSLGQADYGYTF.

This clonotype was counted between two and nine times. This sequence joins TRBV14 and TRBJ2-1; D is undetermined. V was trimmed by 1 base and J by 7 bases, leaving 11 bases between them. The CDR3 length is 14 residues. Looked up from germline, CDR1 is SGHDN and CDR2 is FVKESK. CDR3 sequence (DNA): TGTGCCAGCAGCCAAGTAAACGGTGGGAATGAGCAGTTCTTC. Residues: CASSQVNGGNEQFF.

A few counts support this clonotype. This rearrangement joins TRBV20-1 to TRBJ1-2, with D maybe TRBD1 (5 bases). Trimming left V 3 bases short and J 11 bases short, with 22 bases between. Per the germline V gene, CDR1 is DFQATT and CDR2 is SNEGSKA (reference sequence). This CDR3 comprises 14 residues. The CDR3, as DNA: TGCAGTGCTAGGGCGACAGACCATTTCGACCGGTACACCTTC. It is translated as CSARATDHFDRYTF.

The chain is built from TRBV5-5 and TRBJ1-3; 8 bases align to TRBD1. V shed 2 bases, J shed 0 bases, and the junction held 4 bases outside the gene matches. Looked up from germline, CDR1 is SGHKS and CDR2 is YYEKEE (reference sequence). CDR3 length: 16 amino acids. The CDR3: CASSFTGGDSGNTIYF. For the CDR3, the DNA is TGTGCCAGCAGCTTTACAGGGGGGGACTCTGGAAACACCATATATTTT.

This clonotype has more than one count but fewer than ten. This sequence joins TRBV28 and TRBJ2-2; no definite D call. The CDR3 covers 13 residues. V was trimmed by 6 bases and J by 5 bases, leaving 10 bases between them. From germline, CDR1 is MDHEN and CDR2 SYDVKM. CDR3: CASRSPGTGELFF. Written as DNA, the CDR3 is TGTGCCAGCAGGTCCCCTGGGACCGGGGAGCTGTTTTTT.

This clonotype was observed a few times. The chain carries TRBV6-5 and TRBJ2-5; D is unresolved. Germline V gene lookup returns CDR1 MNHEY and CDR2 SVGAGI. The CDR3 runs to 14 residues. V shed 6 bases and J shed 5 bases, with 16 bases lying between them. This CDR3 reads CASSRDMNYETQYF. The CDR3 DNA sequence: TGTGCCAGCAGCCGCGACATGAACTATGAGACCCAGTACTTC.

V gene TRBV20-1 combines with J gene TRBJ2-1, with a weak D call TRBD2 (5 bases). Germline values: CDR1 DFQATT, CDR2 SNEGSKA (reference sequence). Trimming took off 3 bases at V and 3 bases at J, with 9 bases between the two ends. The CDR3 spans 13 residues. CDR3 amino acids: CSARSGIYNEQFF. The CDR3 region has the DNA TGCAGTGCTAGGAGCGGAATCTACAATGAGCAGTTCTTC.

This clonotype has just a few counts. The chain employs TRBV5-1 and TRBJ2-7, with 7 bases identical to TRBD1. Germline V CDR1 and CDR2: SGHRS, YFSETQ. V was pared by 7 bases and J by 1 base, with 5 bases of the junction left unmatched. The CDR3 runs to 13 residues. In nucleotides, the CDR3 is TGCGCCAGCGCGCCGGACAGGTCCTACGAGCAGTACTTC. The encoded protein is CASAPDRSYEQYF.

This clonotype was seen more than once but under ten times. The chain recombines TRBV6-5 with TRBJ1-1; TRBD1 matches 9 bases. In germline, CDR1 is MNHEY, CDR2 SVGAGI. This CDR3 has 15 amino acids. With 5 bases clipped from V and 6 bases from J, the junction kept 10 bases outside the gene matches. This chain's CDR3 is CASSRGTGRSSEAFF. CDR3 coding DNA: TGTGCCAGCAGTCGCGGGACAGGGAGATCGTCTGAAGCTTTCTTT.

V usage is TRBV6-5 and J usage is TRBJ2-4, with 9 bases identical to TRBD1. The junction had 3 bases not matched to a gene; V was cut back by 5 bases and J by 4 bases. The CDR3 has 14 amino acids. Germline lookup yields CDR1 MNHEY and CDR2 SVGAGI. The CDR3 nucleotides are TGTGCCAGCAGTCCCGGGACAGGGAAAAACATTCAGTACTTC. Protein: CASSPGTGKNIQYF.

This clonotype was counted a few times. V and J are TRBV3-1 and TRBJ2-1; 12 bases are shared with TRBD2. V gave up 4 bases and J gave up 7 bases; unmatched junction bases: 8. CDR3 length equals 16 residues. Looked up from germline, CDR1 is LGHDT and CDR2 is YNNKEL (reference sequence). The CDR3: CASSPRLAGEMNEQFF. CDR3 bases: TGTGCCAGCAGCCCCCGACTAGCGGGAGAAATGAATGAGCAGTTCTTC.